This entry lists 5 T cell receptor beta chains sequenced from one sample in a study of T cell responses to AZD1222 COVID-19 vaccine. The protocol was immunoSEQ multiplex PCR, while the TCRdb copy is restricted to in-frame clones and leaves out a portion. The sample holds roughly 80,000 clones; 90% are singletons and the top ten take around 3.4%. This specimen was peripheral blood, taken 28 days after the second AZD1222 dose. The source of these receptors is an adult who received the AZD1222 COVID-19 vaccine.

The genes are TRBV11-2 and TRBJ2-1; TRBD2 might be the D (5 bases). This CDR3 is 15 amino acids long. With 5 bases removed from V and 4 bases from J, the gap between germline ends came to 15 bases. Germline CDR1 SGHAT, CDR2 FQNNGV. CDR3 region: CASSPSTRYYNEQFF. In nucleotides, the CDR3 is TGTGCCAGCAGCCCCTCAACTAGATATTACAATGAGCAGTTCTTC.

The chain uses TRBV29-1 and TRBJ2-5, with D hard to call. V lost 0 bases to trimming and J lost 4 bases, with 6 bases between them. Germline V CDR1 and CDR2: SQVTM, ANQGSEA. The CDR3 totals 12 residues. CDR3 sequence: CSVEDQVETQYF. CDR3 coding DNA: TGCAGCGTTGAAGATCAGGTAGAGACCCAGTACTTC.

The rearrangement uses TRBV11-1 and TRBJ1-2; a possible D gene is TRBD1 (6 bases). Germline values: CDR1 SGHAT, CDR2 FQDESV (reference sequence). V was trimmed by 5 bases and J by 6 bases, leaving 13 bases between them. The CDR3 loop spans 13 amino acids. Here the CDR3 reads CASSGTSWDGYTF. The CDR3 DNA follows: TGTGCCAGCAGCGGGACATCTTGGGATGGCTACACCTTC.

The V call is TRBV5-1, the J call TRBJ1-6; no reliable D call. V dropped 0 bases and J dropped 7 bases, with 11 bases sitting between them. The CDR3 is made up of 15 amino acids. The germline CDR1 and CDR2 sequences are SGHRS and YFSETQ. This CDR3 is CASSLAAASNSPLHF. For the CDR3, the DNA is TGCGCCAGCAGCTTGGCGGCGGCAAGCAATTCACCCCTCCACTTT.

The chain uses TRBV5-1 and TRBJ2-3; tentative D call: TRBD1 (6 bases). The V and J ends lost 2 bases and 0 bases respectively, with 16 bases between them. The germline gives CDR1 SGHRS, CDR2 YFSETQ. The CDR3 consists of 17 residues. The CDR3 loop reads CASSLRLRGRSTDTQYF. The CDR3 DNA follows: TGCGCCAGCAGCTTACGCCTCAGGGGTAGAAGCACAGATACGCAGTATTTT.